This TCR beta chain was documented in a study of control samples from healthy donors and cancer patients. Profiling relied on immunoSEQ multiplex PCR, and the TCRdb table lists in-frame clones only, not all of them. The profile shows about 250,000 clones, about 80% of them singletons. CDR1 and CDR2 from the germline V gene are SGHDT and YYEEEE. The CDR3 extends over 15 amino acids. Trimming stripped 0 bases from V and 1 base from J, with 9 bases between. The sequence came from a woman in her sixties or seventies with lung cancer. The rearrangement joins TRBV5-6 to TRBJ2-3; no clear D gene. The sequencing sample was made of PBMCs. The CDR3 bases are TGTGCCAGCAGCTTGGTTGGGATCCGCACAGATACGCAGTATTTT. Residues: CASSLVGIRTDTQYF.